This TCR beta chain emerged from a study of control samples from healthy donors and cancer patients. Germline V lookup: CDR1 SGHTA, CDR2 FQGTGA. Deletions cut 5 bases from V and 7 bases from J, with 22 bases between. The CDR3 loop spans 16 amino acids. The protocol was immunoSEQ multiplex PCR, while the TCRdb copy is restricted to in-frame clones and leaves out a portion. The repertoire has about 40,000 clones, around 90% of them found once; the top ten carry about 3.5%. The source material was blood. The chain recombines TRBV7-3 with TRBJ2-3, with D possibly matching TRBD2 (6 bases). The source of this sequence is a woman between 45 and 60 years old in good health. CDR3 residues: CASSPEKGSGRNTQYF. The CDR3, as DNA: TGTGCCAGCAGCCCAGAAAAGGGGTCTGGGAGGAATACGCAGTATTTT.